This T cell receptor beta chain comes out of a study of T cell repertoires in cytomegalovirus infection. Study background: Well-studied HLA-B-restricted CMV epitopes were used in the study alongside recently identified HLA-C-restricted ones. Based on public TCR beta signatures, there were indications of CMV infection and of a matching HLA type. General study points: The ex vivo response was dominated by HLA-C-restricted CMV-specific TCR beta clonotypes. Frequencies of public TCR beta families were cumulated, and this identified carriers of CMV plus the relevant HLA.

MiXCR was run by TCRdb on the reads, yielding one entry per CDR3 protein. The sample contains 680,000 or so distinct CDR3 sequences, about 30% of which appear only once. The ends were cut back, 2 bases at V and 7 bases at J, with 17 bases in the middle. Germline CDR1 reads MNHEY; CDR2 reads SVGAGI. CDR3 size: 15 residues. This clonotype was seen a handful of times. Its antigen is not known. Sequenced material: cultured PBMCs, taken from culture after CMV antigen stimulation. This chain joins TRBV6-5 and TRBJ1-2, with D tentatively TRBD1 (6 bases). The source is a human donor in good health (CMV status not recorded). Some clones in this sample may be carry-over from other donors' samples. The CDR3 DNA is TGTGCCAGCAGTTACGGGGGCGCAGGTCTAGCTGGCTACACCTTC. Amino acid sequence: CASSYGGAGLAGYTF.